The following is a T cell receptor (beta chain) sequence with its context. The sample belongs to a study of shared clonotypes between healthy human individuals. Turning to the study itself: Donors were a couple of women and a few men aged 18 to 49.

The CDR3 contains 14 residues. Trimming shortened V by 4 bases and J by 0 bases, and 10 bases separated the two germline ends. CDR1 is MNHEY and CDR2 is SMNVEV in the germline V gene (reference sequence). TCRdb keeps only in-frame clones here, not all; method: immunoSEQ multiplex PCR. The top ten hold roughly 13% of the sample, which has about 470,000 clones, 79% seen once. Those who donated, Caucasian adults without exception, all lived in Nashville, Tennessee. The chain couples TRBV27 to TRBJ2-7; D might be TRBD2 (6 bases). The TCR originated in a woman aged 40-49 years in good health. Some clones in this sample may be carry-over from other donors' samples. Sequenced material: PBMCs. CDR3 sequence (DNA): TGTGCCAGCAGTTCGGGACTCGGCTCCTACGAGCAGTACTTC. Protein: CASSSGLGSYEQYF.